This passage covers 14 T cell receptor beta chains from one sample sequenced in a study of OX40 agonist ivuxolimab in advanced cancers. Measured with immunoSEQ multiplex PCR; TCRdb has only the in-frame clones, and not every one. This sample has some 73,000 clones, with more than 85% found just once. The source material was CD4+ or CD8+ T cells sorted from blood, sampled in a trial of the OX40 agonist ivuxolimab. The receptors here all came from an adult with an advanced solid tumor such as melanoma, head and neck, liver or kidney cancer.

As for this clone: A junction end diverges from the germline sequence, so it may reflect a read error. The chain employs TRBV10-3 and TRBJ2-7; D perhaps matches TRBD1 (5 bases). Per germline, CDR1 ENHRY and CDR2 SYGVKD. The CDR3 contains 15 residues. DNA for the CDR3: TGTGCCAGCAGTTACTCGGACAAGAGCTCCTACGAGCAGTACTTC. Translating gives CASSYSDKSSYEQYF.

This sequence joins TRBV5-1 and TRBJ2-7; no clear D. Germline V CDR1 and CDR2: SGHRS, YFSETQ. The CDR3 runs to 14 residues. Between the trimmed V and J ends, which lost 5 bases and 0 bases, there was a span of 12 bases. The CDR3 bases are TGCGCCAGCAGGGCGGCTGGGGTCTCCTACGAGCAGTACTTC. This translates into CASRAAGVSYEQYF.

The rearrangement uses TRBV2 and TRBJ2-7; 9 bases are a match to TRBD1. The germline CDR1 and CDR2 sequences are SNHLY and FYNNEI. The CDR3 is 13 residues long. Trimming at V came to 6 bases and at J to 3 bases, leaving 3 bases not matched to a gene. CDR3 nucleotide sequence: TGTGCCAGCAGGCTGACAGGGGGCTACGAGCAGTACTTC. Translated, it gives CASRLTGGYEQYF.

The V gene is TRBV5-1, the J gene TRBJ1-1, with unresolved D. This CDR3 region has 13 residues. Germline V lookup: CDR1 SGHRS, CDR2 YFSETQ. Trimming stripped 1 base from V and 2 bases from J, with 6 bases between. CDR3 sequence (DNA): TGCGCCAGCAGCTTGACCGATAACACTGAAGCTTTCTTT. It specifies CASSLTDNTEAFF.

This clone was counted between two and nine times. The chain couples TRBV9 to TRBJ2-7; D is perhaps TRBD2 (6 bases). Germline V gene sequence: CDR1 SGDLS, CDR2 YYNGEE. V gave up 0 bases and J gave up 6 bases, with 16 bases separating them. This CDR3 has 15 amino acids. The CDR3 bases are TGTGCCAGCAGCGTAGGTGGCGGGGTTCGGGGCGAGCAGTACTTC. This translates into CASSVGGGVRGEQYF.

Here the CDR3 DNA reads TGTGCCAGCGGGGGGGAGGGAGCTTCACCCCTCCACTTT. Protein product: CASGGEGASPLHF. The chain combines TRBV6-6 with TRBJ1-6; the D gene is possibly TRBD1 (5 bases). Germline loops: CDR1 MNHNY, CDR2 SVGAGI (reference sequence). V lost 8 bases and J 9 bases, leaving 14 bases between the germline ends. The CDR3 has 13 amino acids.

This chain connects TRBV16 to TRBJ2-7; no clear D gene. Germline V lookup: CDR1 KGHSY, CDR2 FQNENV. This CDR3 has 13 residues. V was clipped by 4 bases and J by 2 bases, with 9 bases between them. DNA for the CDR3: TGTGCCAGCAGCCCAACTGGGGCCTACGAGCAGTACTTC. Translating it yields CASSPTGAYEQYF.

Only one count was recorded for this clone. The chain links TRBV19 to TRBJ2-3, with D maybe TRBD2 (6 bases). The CDR3 covers 14 residues. With 6 bases removed from V and 6 bases from J, the gap between germline ends came to 16 bases. Germline V lookup: CDR1 LNHDA, CDR2 SQIVND (reference sequence). The CDR3: CASRRDSSSDTQYF. CDR3 bases: TGTGCCAGTAGGAGGGACTCTAGCTCGGATACGCAGTATTTT.

This clone was found a few times. V is TRBV6-5 and J is TRBJ1-5; 8 bases line up with TRBD1. From germline, CDR1 is MNHEY and CDR2 SVGAGI. Germline trimming cut 2 bases from V and 6 bases from J; bases unmatched to any gene: 3. There are 14 residues in the CDR3. The CDR3 spells CASSYETGVQPQHF. CDR3 sequence (DNA): TGTGCCAGCAGTTACGAGACAGGGGTTCAGCCCCAGCATTTT.

This clone was detected only a few times. The DNA of the CDR3 is TGTGCCAGCAGCTTACAGTTACAGGGGGGTTCCATTCAGTACTTC. It encodes CASSLQLQGGSIQYF. The chain joins TRBV7-2 to TRBJ2-4, with 8 positions matching TRBD1. CDR1 SGHTA and CDR2 FQGNSA come from the germline V gene. The junction had 9 bases not matched to a gene; V was cut back by 2 bases and J by 9 bases. This CDR3 spans 15 amino acids.

V is TRBV5-1 and J is TRBJ1-5, with 8 bases aligning to TRBD1. The germline V gene has CDR1 SGHRS and CDR2 YFSETQ. Trimming at V came to 7 bases and at J to 7 bases, leaving 7 bases not matched to a gene. The CDR3 covers 13 residues. CDR3 in DNA: TGCGCCAGCGCGACAGGGGCGGGCCAGCCCCAGCATTTT. Its protein is CASATGAGQPQHF.

This rearrangement joins TRBV7-9 to TRBJ1-3; D is undetermined. There are 16 residues in the CDR3. The V gene lost 3 bases and the J gene lost 0 bases, with 12 bases spanning the gap. Germline CDR1 and CDR2: SEHNR and FQNEAQ (reference sequence). The DNA for the CDR3 is TGTGCCAGCAGCTTCCCCGGACGGATCTCTGGAAACACCATATATTTT. Amino acids: CASSFPGRISGNTIYF. Supplemented by reference TRBV7-9 and TRBJ1-3, the full variable domain reads DTGVSQNPRHKITKRGQNVTFRCDPISEHNRLYWYRQTLGQGPEFLTYFQNEAQLEKSRLLSDRFSAERPKGSFSTLEIQRTEQGDSAMYLCASSFPGRISGNTIYFGEGSWLTVV.

The chain has TRBV2 and TRBJ1-6, with D perhaps TRBD1 (6 bases). V shed 6 bases and J shed 9 bases, with 18 bases lying between them. CDR1 and CDR2 (germline): SNHLY, FYNNEI. The CDR3 extends over 15 amino acids. The CDR3 DNA reads as TGTGCCAGCAGAAAACAGGAAATAGGGGGTTCACCCCTCCACTTT. Translating gives CASRKQEIGGSPLHF.

This chain joins TRBV6-5 and TRBJ2-7; 7 nucleotides match TRBD1. V dropped 7 bases and J dropped 0; count of bases not matched to a gene: 6. CDR3 length: 14 amino acids. CDR1 and CDR2 (germline): MNHEY, SVGAGI. The CDR3 DNA follows: TGTGCCAGCATCGGACAGGCCATCTCCTACGAGCAGTACTTC. Protein: CASIGQAISYEQYF.